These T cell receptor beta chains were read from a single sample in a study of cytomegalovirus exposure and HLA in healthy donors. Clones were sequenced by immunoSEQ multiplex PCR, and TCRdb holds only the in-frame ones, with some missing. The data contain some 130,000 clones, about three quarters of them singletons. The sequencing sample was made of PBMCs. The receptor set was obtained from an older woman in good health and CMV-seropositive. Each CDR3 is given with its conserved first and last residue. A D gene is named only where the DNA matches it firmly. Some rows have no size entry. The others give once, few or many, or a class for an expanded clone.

CDR3 protein: CASSLYSGGAVTDTQYF
CDR3 DNA: TGCGCCAGCAGCTTGTATAGCGGGGGGGCAGTCACAGATACGCAGTATTTT
V gene: TRBV5-1
D gene: TRBD2
J gene: TRBJ2-3
clone size: .

CDR3 protein: CASSLRGAKYNEQFF
CDR3 DNA: TGTGCCAGCAGCCTGCGGGGGGCCAAATACAATGAGCAGTTCTTC
V gene: TRBV27
D gene: TRBD2
J gene: TRBJ2-1
clone size: .

CDR3 protein: CASSVQGSYGYTF
CDR3 DNA: TGTGCCAGCAGTGTGCAGGGAAGCTATGGCTACACCTTC
V gene: TRBV6-1
D gene: .
J gene: TRBJ1-2
clone size: .

CDR3 protein: CASSFTTTNTEAFF
CDR3 DNA: TGCGCCAGCAGCTTTACGACAACGAACACTGAAGCTTTCTTT
V gene: TRBV5-1
D gene: .
J gene: TRBJ1-1
clone size: .

CDR3 protein: CASNRDRGPSPLHF
CDR3 DNA: TGTGCCAGTAATAGGGACAGGGGGCCTTCACCCCTCCACTTT
V gene: TRBV6-1
D gene: TRBD1
J gene: TRBJ1-6
clone size: .

CDR3 protein: CASSQGTGGNTIYF
CDR3 DNA: TGTGCCAGCAGCCAAGGGACGGGAGGAAACACCATATATTTT
V gene: TRBV14
D gene: .
J gene: TRBJ1-3
clone size: .

CDR3 protein: CASSLTGGLGETQYF
CDR3 DNA: TGTGCCAGCAGCTTAACGGGGGGCCTAGGGGAGACCCAGTACTTC
V gene: TRBV7-2
D gene: .
J gene: TRBJ2-5
clone size: .

CDR3 protein: CASSFPGLAPGELFF
CDR3 DNA: TGTGCCAGCAGCTTTCCGGGACTAGCTCCCGGGGAGCTGTTTTTT
V gene: TRBV11-2
D gene: TRBD2
J gene: TRBJ2-2
clone size: .

CDR3 protein: CASSTGGASEKLFF
CDR3 DNA: TGTGCCAGCAGCACAGGGGGCGCAAGTGAAAAACTGTTTTTT
V gene: TRBV9
D gene: TRBD1
J gene: TRBJ1-4
clone size: .

CDR3 protein: CASSRRTGPYNEQFF
CDR3 DNA: TGTGCCAGCAGCCGCAGGACAGGACCCTACAATGAGCAGTTCTTC
V gene: TRBV11-3
D gene: TRBD1
J gene: TRBJ2-1
clone size: .

CDR3 protein: CASSDDRERNTIYF
CDR3 DNA: TGTGCCAGCAGTGACGACAGGGAAAGAAACACCATATATTTT
V gene: TRBV25-1
D gene: TRBD1
J gene: TRBJ1-3
clone size: .

CDR3 protein: CASSIEGNTEAFF
CDR3 DNA: TGTGCCAGTAGTATTGAGGGGAACACTGAAGCTTTCTTT
V gene: TRBV19
D gene: .
J gene: TRBJ1-1
clone size: .

CDR3 protein: CAIRGQGGGETQYF
CDR3 DNA: TGTGCCATCCGAGGACAGGGAGGGGGGGAGACCCAGTACTTC
V gene: TRBV10-3
D gene: .
J gene: TRBJ2-5
clone size: .

CDR3 protein: CASSLGSSEEYF
CDR3 DNA: TGCGCCAGCAGCTTGGGGTCGTCAGAGGAGTACTTC
V gene: TRBV5-1
D gene: .
J gene: TRBJ2-7
clone size: .

CDR3 protein: CASSLVVSGGYTDTQYF
CDR3 DNA: TGTGCCAGCAGCTTAGTTGTTAGCGGGGGGTACACAGATACGCAGTATTTT
V gene: TRBV7-2
D gene: TRBD2
J gene: TRBJ2-3
clone size: .

CDR3 protein: CASSYLGEGTEKLFF
CDR3 DNA: TGTGCCAGCAGTTACCTGGGGGAGGGGACTGAAAAACTGTTTTTT
V gene: TRBV6-5
D gene: .
J gene: TRBJ1-4
clone size: .

CDR3 protein: CASRDREVFEQYF
CDR3 DNA: TGTGCCAGCAGAGACAGGGAGGTCTTCGAGCAGTACTTC
V gene: TRBV6-1
D gene: .
J gene: TRBJ2-7
clone size: .

CDR3 protein: CASSIVGLEAFF
CDR3 DNA: TGTGCCAGTAGTATAGTGGGACTGGAAGCTTTCTTT
V gene: TRBV19
D gene: .
J gene: TRBJ1-1
clone size: few

CDR3 protein: CASSYTPTTYGYTF
CDR3 DNA: TGTGCCAGCAGTTACACCCCGACAACCTATGGCTACACCTTC
V gene: TRBV6-5
D gene: .
J gene: TRBJ1-2
clone size: .

CDR3 protein: CASSPRTGLGYTF
CDR3 DNA: TGTGCCAGCAGTCCCCGGACAGGGCTAGGCTACACCTTC
V gene: TRBV27
D gene: TRBD1
J gene: TRBJ1-2
clone size: .

CDR3 protein: CASSPSGAGTGELFF
CDR3 DNA: TGTGCCAGCAGCCCCAGCGGGGCGGGCACCGGGGAGCTGTTTTTT
V gene: TRBV6-1
D gene: TRBD2
J gene: TRBJ2-2
clone size: .

CDR3 protein: CASSLSIDLVIRGYTF
CDR3 DNA: TGTGCCAGCAGCTTATCCATAGACCTAGTGATTCGCGGCTACACCTTC
V gene: TRBV11-2
D gene: .
J gene: TRBJ1-2
clone size: .

CDR3 protein: CASRLAGGYDTQYF
CDR3 DNA: TGTGCCAGCAGACTAGCGGGGGGATATGATACGCAGTATTTT
V gene: TRBV27
D gene: TRBD2
J gene: TRBJ2-3
clone size: .

CDR3 protein: CASSLVRTYEQYF
CDR3 DNA: TGCGCCAGCAGCTTGGTCAGGACCTACGAGCAGTACTTC
V gene: TRBV5-1
D gene: .
J gene: TRBJ2-7
clone size: .

CDR3 protein: CASSGPRLSTANYGYTF
CDR3 DNA: TGTGCCAGCAGCGGCCCTCGCCTCTCGACAGCTAACTATGGCTACACCTTC
V gene: TRBV7-9
D gene: .
J gene: TRBJ1-2
clone size: once

CDR3 protein: CASSPQGSSYNEQFF
CDR3 DNA: TGTGCCAGCAGCCCCCAGGGTAGCTCCTACAATGAGCAGTTCTTC
V gene: TRBV7-9
D gene: .
J gene: TRBJ2-1
clone size: .

CDR3 protein: CASSENKGEKLFF
CDR3 DNA: TGTGCCAGCAGCGAAAATAAGGGGGAAAAACTGTTTTTT
V gene: TRBV6-1
D gene: .
J gene: TRBJ1-4
clone size: .

CDR3 protein: CASSPRLAGGTYEQYF
CDR3 DNA: TGTGCCAGCAGCCCTCGACTAGCGGGGGGCACCTACGAGCAGTACTTC
V gene: TRBV9
D gene: TRBD2
J gene: TRBJ2-7
clone size: few

CDR3 protein: CASSIPDRGRDEQFF
CDR3 DNA: TGTGCCAGTAGTATCCCGGACAGGGGGAGAGATGAGCAGTTCTTC
V gene: TRBV19
D gene: TRBD1
J gene: TRBJ2-1
clone size: .

CDR3 protein: CASSPHSGVNEKLFF
CDR3 DNA: TGTGCCAGCTCACCACATTCAGGGGTTAATGAAAAACTGTTTTTT
V gene: TRBV18
D gene: .
J gene: TRBJ1-4
clone size: few

CDR3 protein: CASSESTGMNTEAFF
CDR3 DNA: TGCGCCAGCAGTGAGTCGACAGGGATGAACACTGAAGCTTTCTTT
V gene: TRBV10-1
D gene: TRBD1
J gene: TRBJ1-1
clone size: .

CDR3 protein: CASSPSQGGGTEAFF
CDR3 DNA: TGTGCCAGCAGCCCCTCACAGGGCGGGGGCACTGAAGCTTTCTTT
V gene: TRBV5-4
D gene: .
J gene: TRBJ1-1
clone size: .

CDR3 protein: CASSASLRDYEQYF
CDR3 DNA: TGTGCCAGCAGCGCCTCCCTCAGGGACTACGAGCAGTACTTC
V gene: TRBV6-1
D gene: .
J gene: TRBJ2-7
clone size: .

CDR3 protein: CASSIGTGGMTEAFF
CDR3 DNA: TGTGCCAGTAGTATAGGGACAGGGGGTATGACTGAAGCTTTCTTT
V gene: TRBV19
D gene: TRBD1
J gene: TRBJ1-1
clone size: .

CDR3 protein: CATSRDSAPQHF
CDR3 DNA: TGTGCCACCAGCAGAGATAGTGCGCCCCAGCATTTT
V gene: TRBV15
D gene: .
J gene: TRBJ1-5
clone size: .

CDR3 protein: CASSDPGQGYTEAFF
CDR3 DNA: TGCGCCAGCAGCGACCCGGGACAGGGGTACACTGAAGCTTTCTTT
V gene: TRBV5-1
D gene: TRBD1
J gene: TRBJ1-1
clone size: .

CDR3 protein: CASSVGEGYTEAFF
CDR3 DNA: TGTGCCAGCAGTGTTGGGGAGGGGTACACTGAAGCTTTCTTT
V gene: TRBV25-1
D gene: .
J gene: TRBJ1-1
clone size: .

CDR3 protein: CASSTGGGGSSYNEQFF
CDR3 DNA: TGTGCCAGCAGCACCGGCGGGGGGGGGTCTTCCTACAATGAGCAGTTCTTC
V gene: TRBV5-4
D gene: TRBD2
J gene: TRBJ2-1
clone size: .

CDR3 protein: CASSLGTGGQGYTF
CDR3 DNA: TGTGCCAGCAGCTTAGGGACAGGGGGTCAAGGCTACACCTTC
V gene: TRBV7-6
D gene: TRBD1
J gene: TRBJ1-2
clone size: .

CDR3 protein: CAISEGGRNYGYTF
CDR3 DNA: TGTGCCATCAGTGAAGGCGGTCGGAACTATGGCTACACCTTC
V gene: TRBV10-3
D gene: .
J gene: TRBJ1-2
clone size: once

CDR3 protein: CASSSSTGLNNSPLHF
CDR3 DNA: TGTGCCAGCAGTTCCTCGACAGGGCTAAATAATTCACCCCTCCACTTT
V gene: TRBV27
D gene: TRBD1
J gene: TRBJ1-6
clone size: .

CDR3 protein: CASSLDGTGGYTDTQYF
CDR3 DNA: TGCGCCAGCAGCTTGGACGGGACAGGGGGCTACACAGATACGCAGTATTTT
V gene: TRBV5-1
D gene: TRBD1
J gene: TRBJ2-3
clone size: few

CDR3 protein: CASTPPGGNTDTQYF
CDR3 DNA: TGTGCCAGCACCCCCCCGGGGGGAAACACAGATACGCAGTATTTT
V gene: TRBV28
D gene: TRBD2
J gene: TRBJ2-3
clone size: .

CDR3 protein: CASNRGGGGYEQYF
CDR3 DNA: TGCGCCAGCAACCGTGGAGGGGGCGGTTACGAGCAGTACTTC
V gene: TRBV5-1
D gene: .
J gene: TRBJ2-7
clone size: .

CDR3 protein: CASSYEGGGMNTEAFF
CDR3 DNA: TGTGCCAGCTCGTACGAGGGGGGGGGAATGAACACTGAAGCTTTCTTT
V gene: TRBV18
D gene: .
J gene: TRBJ1-1
clone size: once

CDR3 protein: CASSLGSQSYEQYF
CDR3 DNA: TGTGCCAGCAGCTTAGGAAGTCAGTCCTACGAGCAGTACTTC
V gene: TRBV7-2
D gene: .
J gene: TRBJ2-7
clone size: .

CDR3 protein: CSSSWGTGVKETQYF
CDR3 DNA: TGTTCCAGCAGCTGGGGGACAGGGGTAAAAGAGACCCAGTACTTC
V gene: TRBV7-9
D gene: TRBD1
J gene: TRBJ2-5
clone size: .

CDR3 protein: CASSPQDRGNQPQHF
CDR3 DNA: TGTGCCAGCAGCCCCCAGGACAGGGGGAACCAGCCCCAGCATTTT
V gene: TRBV4-2
D gene: TRBD1
J gene: TRBJ1-5
clone size: .

CDR3 protein: CASSPQAGYSYNEQFF
CDR3 DNA: TGTGCCAGCAGCCCTCAAGCGGGGTACTCCTACAATGAGCAGTTCTTC
V gene: TRBV7-3
D gene: TRBD2
J gene: TRBJ2-1
clone size: .

CDR3 protein: CSVERGAPSYGYTF
CDR3 DNA: TGCAGCGTTGAACGGGGGGCTCCCTCCTATGGCTACACCTTC
V gene: TRBV29-1
D gene: .
J gene: TRBJ1-2
clone size: .

CDR3 protein: CASTPPGQGVEQYF
CDR3 DNA: TGTGCCAGCACCCCCCCGGGACAGGGGGTCGAGCAGTACTTC
V gene: TRBV6-5
D gene: TRBD1
J gene: TRBJ2-7
clone size: .